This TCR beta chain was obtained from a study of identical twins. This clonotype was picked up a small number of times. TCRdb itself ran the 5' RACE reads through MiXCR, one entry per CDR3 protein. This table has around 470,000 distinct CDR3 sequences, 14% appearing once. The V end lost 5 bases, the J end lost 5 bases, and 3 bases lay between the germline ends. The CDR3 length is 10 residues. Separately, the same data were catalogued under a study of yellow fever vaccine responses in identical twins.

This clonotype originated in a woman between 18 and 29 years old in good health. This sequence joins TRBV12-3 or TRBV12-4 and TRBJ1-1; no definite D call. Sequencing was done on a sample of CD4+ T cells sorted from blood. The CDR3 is CASSRTEAFF. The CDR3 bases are TGTGCCAGCAGTCGGACTGAAGCTTTCTTT.